These T cell receptor beta chains were read from a single sample in a study of OX40 agonist ivuxolimab in advanced cancers. Assay: immunoSEQ multiplex PCR; the TCRdb copy retains only in-frame clones and omits some. The sample records 65,000 to 100,000 clones, 75% to 95% being singletons. The sequences come from CD4+ or CD8+ T cells sorted from blood, collected in a trial of the OX40 agonist ivuxolimab. The source of these receptors is an adult with an advanced solid tumor such as melanoma, head and neck, liver or kidney cancer. Each CDR3 is given with its conserved first and last residue. The D gene is left open where the match is weak. Size values are once, few and many counts, or a class for expanded clones, and some rows have none.

v_call	j_call	d_call	clone_size	cdr3_nt	cdr3_aa
TRBV15	TRBJ2-1	NA	NA	TGTGCCACCAGCAGAAGAGACAGCGGAGTTTACAATGAGCAGTTCTTC	CATSRRDSGVYNEQFF
TRBV2	TRBJ1-5	TRBD1	NA	TGTGCCAGCAGGCAGGGGGCGGGCAATCAGCCCCAGCATTTT	CASRQGAGNQPQHF
TRBV4-2	TRBJ2-7	TRBD2	NA	TGTGCCAGCAGCCAGGAGACACTAGCGGAGAATTACGAGCAGTACTTC	CASSQETLAENYEQYF
TRBV28	TRBJ2-3	NA	NA	TGTGCCAGCCGACTGGCGGGACTTAGCACAGATACGCAGTATTTT	CASRLAGLSTDTQYF
TRBV5-1	TRBJ2-3	TRBD2	NA	TGCGCCAGCAGCTTGGGGTTAGCGGGCCAAACGGCAGATACGCAGTATTTT	CASSLGLAGQTADTQYF
TRBV2	TRBJ2-2	NA	NA	TGTGCCAGCAGTGATTCTGGGGGCGCCGGGGAGCTGTTTTTT	CASSDSGGAGELFF
TRBV5-4	TRBJ1-2	TRBD1	once	TGTGCCAGCGCGGGGACAGGGTATGGCTACACCTTC	CASAGTGYGYTF
TRBV28	TRBJ1-5	NA	few	TGTGCCAGCAGTTTCCCGAGGACACGGCTTAGCAATCAGCCCCAGCATTTT	CASSFPRTRLSNQPQHF
TRBV2	TRBJ1-5	NA	NA	TGTGCCAGCCGGCCAGGGTTTCGCGATCAGCCCCAGCATTTT	CASRPGFRDQPQHF
TRBV25-1	TRBJ1-6	NA	NA	TGTGCCAGCCGCTTCGACAACGGCGCCAATTCACCCCTCCACTTT	CASRFDNGANSPLHF
TRBV7-8	TRBJ2-5	NA	NA	TGTGCCAGCAGCTTACTAGCACGGGAGACCCAGTACTTC	CASSLLARETQYF
TRBV19	TRBJ1-2	NA	NA	TGTGCCAGTAGTATAGACGCGGTGAGGGGAAGGAGTAACTATGGCTACACCTTC	CASSIDAVRGRSNYGYTF
TRBV11-2	TRBJ2-7	NA	NA	TGTGCCAGCAGCTTAGTAGCCAGCCGGAATGCGGAGCAGTACTTC	CASSLVASRNAEQYF
TRBV30	TRBJ1-3	NA	NA	TGTGCCTGGAGTGTACCAGGGGCCCTGCGAAACACCATATATTTT	CAWSVPGALRNTIYF
TRBV6-1	TRBJ1-1	TRBD1	NA	TGTGCCAGCAGACTACAGGGGCCAGAAGCTTTCTTT	CASRLQGPEAFF
TRBV4-1	TRBJ2-7	NA	NA	TGCGCCAGCAGCCTCGAACCCCGGCCGGAAGTCCGAGAGCAGTACTTC	CASSLEPRPEVREQYF
TRBV28	TRBJ2-6	TRBD1	NA	TGTGCCAGCAGGAGACAGGGATCTGGGGCCAACGTCCTGACTTTC	CASRRQGSGANVLTF
TRBV19	TRBJ2-4	NA	NA	TGTGCCAGTAGAGCGGCCCAGGTTAAGGAGGCCAAAAACATTCAGTACTTC	CASRAAQVKEAKNIQYF
TRBV6-1	TRBJ1-4	NA	once	TGTGCCAGCAGTGAGGCCAGGACAGCTAATGAAAAACTGTTTTTT	CASSEARTANEKLFF
TRBV5-4	TRBJ2-3	TRBD2	NA	TGTGCCAGCAGCCTCGGACTAGCCGCAGATACGCAGTATTTT	CASSLGLAADTQYF
TRBV7-9	TRBJ2-7	TRBD2	NA	TGTGCCAGCAGCGGGGACTACAACTCCTACGAGCAGTACTTC	CASSGDYNSYEQYF
TRBV19	TRBJ1-2	NA	NA	TGTGCCAGTAGTACCAAGACAGCAGCTAACTATGGCTACACCTTC	CASSTKTAANYGYTF
TRBV5-6	TRBJ2-1	NA	NA	TGTGCCAGCAGCTTGGGTGGCAGGGTCCCCCTCTTC	CASSLGGRVPLF
TRBV11-2	TRBJ2-1	TRBD2	NA	TGTGCCAGCAGCTTAATTCGGGAGGGCAATGAGCAGTTCTTC	CASSLIREGNEQFF
TRBV6-4	TRBJ2-1	NA	NA	TGTGCCAGCAGTACCGTATCGTCCTACAATGAGCAGTTCTTC	CASSTVSSYNEQFF
TRBV27	TRBJ2-7	TRBD2	NA	TGTGCCAGCAGAGGACTAGCGGGAGTGTCCTACGAGCAGTACTTC	CASRGLAGVSYEQYF
TRBV19	TRBJ2-5	TRBD2	NA	TGTGCCAGTACGTCTAGCGGGAGCGAGACCCAGTACTTC	CASTSSGSETQYF
TRBV6-4	TRBJ2-3	TRBD2	NA	TGTGCCAGCAGTCAATCTAGCGGGAGATCAGATACGCAGTATTTT	CASSQSSGRSDTQYF
TRBV23-1	TRBJ1-5	NA	NA	TGCGCCAGCAGTCAGGGACTAGTTACGCAGCATCAGCCCCAGCATTTT	CASSQGLVTQHQPQHF
TRBV5-1	TRBJ1-1	NA	NA	TGCGCCAGCAGCCCCTGGACGGGGAACACTGAAGCTTTCTTT	CASSPWTGNTEAFF
TRBV19	TRBJ2-7	TRBD1	NA	TGTGCCAGTAGCCGGGACAGTCCCTCCTACGAGCAGTACTTC	CASSRDSPSYEQYF
TRBV20-1	TRBJ1-2	NA	few	TGCAGTGCTAGATCTGGCTACACCTTC	CSARSGYTF
TRBV19	TRBJ2-2	TRBD1	once	TGTGCCAGTAGTGTACAGGGGTCGAACACCGGGGAGCTGTTTTTT	CASSVQGSNTGELFF
TRBV30	TRBJ2-1	NA	NA	TGTGCCTGGAGTGAACCGGGACTCGGGAATGAGCAGTTCTTC	CAWSEPGLGNEQFF
TRBV5-1	TRBJ2-1	TRBD2	once	TGCGCCAGCAGCTTGGAACCCAGCGGGATGAGCAATGAGCAGTTCTTC	CASSLEPSGMSNEQFF
TRBV7-2	TRBJ2-5	TRBD1	NA	TGTGCCAGCAGACTAAGGACAGGGACACAAGAGACCCAGTACTTC	CASRLRTGTQETQYF
TRBV18	TRBJ1-1	NA	NA	TGTGCCAGCTCACCACACACTGAAGCTTTCTTT	CASSPHTEAFF
TRBV28	TRBJ2-7	NA	once	TGTGCCAGCAGTTTAGGGGGCGGAAGCTCCTACGAGCAGTACTTC	CASSLGGGSSYEQYF
TRBV28	TRBJ2-1	TRBD2	NA	TGTGCCAGCAGTAGCGGGGCTGCTAGCTCCTACAATGAGCAGTTCTTC	CASSSGAASSYNEQFF
TRBV6-1	TRBJ2-3	NA	NA	TGTGCCAGCAGTGAACCGGGTGGGGGAGGAGCAGATACGCAGTATTTT	CASSEPGGGGADTQYF
TRBV7-3	TRBJ2-5	TRBD2	NA	TGTGCCAGCAGCTTCGCTAGCGGGAGGGGGGAGACCCAGTACTTC	CASSFASGRGETQYF
TRBV19	TRBJ2-3	TRBD1	NA	TGTGCCAGTAGTACGGGACAGGGAGATGGGACGCAGTATTTT	CASSTGQGDGTQYF
TRBV6-5	TRBJ2-5	TRBD2	NA	TGTGCCAGCAGTTACGCGAGTAGCGGGAGGCTAACCGCGCAGTACTTC	CASSYASSGRLTAQYF
TRBV5-1	TRBJ2-7	TRBD2	NA	TGCGCCAGCAGCTTGGTGCGGGAGCCGGTTGGAGAGCAGTACTTC	CASSLVREPVGEQYF
TRBV28	TRBJ2-5	TRBD2	few	TGTGCCAGCAGTTCCCACACGCGTAGCGGGAAAGGGACCCAGTACTTC	CASSSHTRSGKGTQYF
TRBV7-9	TRBJ2-7	NA	NA	TGTGCCAGCAGCTTAGGGGACGGCTACGAGCAGTACTTC	CASSLGDGYEQYF
TRBV19	TRBJ2-2	TRBD1	NA	TGTGCCAGTAGTATCAGGGGACAGGGCCGCACCGGGGAGCTGTTTTTT	CASSIRGQGRTGELFF
TRBV19	TRBJ1-5	TRBD1	NA	TGTGCCAGTAGTATAGAGAGAGGACAGGGGCAACACCGGCCCCAGCATTTT	CASSIERGQGQHRPQHF
TRBV18	TRBJ2-7	TRBD1	NA	TGTGCCAGCTCACCACCACTGGGACAGGGGAAGAACGAGCAGTACTTC	CASSPPLGQGKNEQYF
TRBV6-5	TRBJ2-5	TRBD2	once	TGTGCCAGCAGTTACTCGACTAGCCTCTGGATAGAGACCCAGTACTTC	CASSYSTSLWIETQYF